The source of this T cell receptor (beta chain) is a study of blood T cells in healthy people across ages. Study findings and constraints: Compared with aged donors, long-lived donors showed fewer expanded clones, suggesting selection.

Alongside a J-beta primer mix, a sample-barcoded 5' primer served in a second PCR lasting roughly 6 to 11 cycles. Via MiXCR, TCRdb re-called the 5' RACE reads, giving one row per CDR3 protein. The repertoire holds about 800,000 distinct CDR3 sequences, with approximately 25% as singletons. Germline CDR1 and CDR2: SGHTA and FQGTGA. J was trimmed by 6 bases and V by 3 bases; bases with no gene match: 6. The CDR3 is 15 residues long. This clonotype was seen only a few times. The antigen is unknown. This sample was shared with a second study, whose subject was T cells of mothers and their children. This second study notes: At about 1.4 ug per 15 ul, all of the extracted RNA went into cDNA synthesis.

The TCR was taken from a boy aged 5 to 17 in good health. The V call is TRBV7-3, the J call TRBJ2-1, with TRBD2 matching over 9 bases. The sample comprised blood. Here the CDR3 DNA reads TGTGCCAGCAGCTTTAGCGGGGGTGGTGTCAATGAGCAGTTCTTC. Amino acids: CASSFSGGGVNEQFF.